The 6 T cell receptor beta chains below were found in one sample sequenced in a study of T cell responses to AZD1222 COVID-19 vaccine. Method: immunoSEQ multiplex PCR; TCRdb's copy keeps in-frame clones and lacks some. The table shows about 170,000 clones, with about 89% occurring only once. This specimen was peripheral blood, taken on day 0 of AZD1222 vaccination. These receptors were obtained from an adult in good health.

The chain combines TRBV7-9 with TRBJ2-6, with 8 nucleotides matching TRBD1. This CDR3 contains 18 residues. Germline CDR1 is SEHNR and CDR2 is FQNEAQ (reference sequence). After removal of 7 bases from V and 0 bases from J, the junction contained 11 bases not matched to a gene. In DNA, the CDR3 is TGTGCCAGCATTATTTGGAGGACAGGGAGCTCTGGGGCCAACGTCCTGACTTTC. Amino acid sequence: CASIIWRTGSSGANVLTF.

CDR3 sequence reads: CASSLRADTEAFF. The CDR3 DNA sequence: TGTGCCAGCAGTTTACGGGCTGACACTGAAGCTTTCTTT. The chain recombines TRBV27 with TRBJ1-1; D is undetermined. Germline CDR1 MNHEY, CDR2 SMNVEV (reference sequence). The CDR3 length is 13 residues. Trimming took off 2 bases at V and 3 bases at J, with 7 bases between the two ends.

This rearrangement joins TRBV4-1 to TRBJ1-1, with D possibly being TRBD1 (5 bases). Trimming removed 0 bases from V and 3 bases from J, with 11 bases in between. CDR1 is MGHRA, CDR2 YSYEKL, per germline. This CDR3 comprises 15 residues. This chain's CDR3 is CASSQEGGTHTEAFF. The CDR3 DNA sequence: TGCGCCAGCAGCCAAGAAGGTGGGACGCACACTGAAGCTTTCTTT.

The V call is TRBV6-5, the J call TRBJ2-1, with 7 bases lining up with TRBD1. The CDR3 consists of 14 residues. After removal of 6 bases from V and 4 bases from J, the junction contained 6 bases not matched to a gene. The germline V gene encodes CDR1 MNHEY and CDR2 SVGAGI. In DNA form, the CDR3 reads TGTGCCAGCAGCCCCGGACAGGTGTACAATGAGCAGTTCTTC. Its translation: CASSPGQVYNEQFF.

Concerning this clone itself: This same CDR3 is encoded by further DNA sequences in the sample. Here the CDR3 DNA reads TGTGCCATCAGTGACCCTAGCGGGGGGGCTGAGACCCAGTACTTC. Translating it yields CAISDPSGGAETQYF. The rearrangement uses TRBV10-3 and TRBJ2-5, with 12 bases lining up with TRBD2. Germline V gene data show CDR1 as ENHRY and CDR2 as SYGVKD. V lost 3 bases and J lost 5; bases outside the gene matches: 4. This CDR3 is 15 amino acids long.

V usage is TRBV24-1 and J usage is TRBJ1-1; no firm D call. The V end lost 4 bases, the J end lost 8 bases, and 10 bases lay between the germline ends. This CDR3 is built from 12 residues. The germline CDR1 and CDR2 sequences are KGHDR and SFDVKD. The CDR3 DNA sequence: TGTGCCACCAGTGACCCTTACAAAGAAGCTTTCTTT. This sequence encodes CATSDPYKEAFF.